These 10 T cell receptor beta chains were all obtained from the same sample, sequenced in a study of blood T cell repertoires in COVID-19. Repertoires were generated with immunoSEQ multiplex PCR, while TCRdb's copy carries only in-frame clones and drops some. The data hold about 59,000 clones, with around 81% observed a single time. The sequencing sample was made of peripheral blood. The receptors here all came from a man aged 55 to 69 with acute or convalescent COVID-19.

The V call is TRBV29-1, the J call TRBJ1-2; D gene ambiguous. CDR1 and CDR2 from the germline V gene are SQVTM and ANQGSEA. V was shortened by 6 bases and J by 4 bases, with 21 bases between the two germline ends. The CDR3 has 15 residues. CDR3 protein: CSVRTGNQRGYGYTF. The CDR3 DNA follows: TGCAGCGTCCGGACTGGGAACCAACGCGGCTATGGCTACACCTTC. Full variable domain (outside the CDR3, taken from reference TRBV29-1 and TRBJ1-2): SAVISQKPSRDICQRGTSLTIQCQVDSQVTMMFWYRQQPGQSLTLIATANQGSEATYESGFVIDKFPISRPNLTFSTLTVSNMSPEDSSIYLCSVRTGNQRGYGYTFGSGTRLTVV.

This clone turned up a few times. The chain carries TRBV9 and TRBJ2-7; 7 bases agree with TRBD1. Germline V gives CDR1 SGDLS, CDR2 YYNGEE. V shed 4 bases and J 10 bases; nucleotides not matched to a gene: 11. The CDR3 has 13 residues. The chain's CDR3 is CASSPYRDSNQYF. The CDR3 DNA is TGTGCCAGCAGCCCTTACCGGGACAGTAATCAGTACTTC.

J is TRBJ2-5 and V is TRBV9; 7 nucleotides line up with TRBD1. J lost 1 base, V lost 4 bases, and 10 bases had no gene match. Germline V CDR1 and CDR2: SGDLS, YYNGEE. The CDR3 length is 16 residues. As DNA, the CDR3 is TGTGCCAGCAGCCCTAGCCGGGACAGAATCCAAGAGACCCAGTACTTC. This sequence encodes CASSPSRDRIQETQYF.

This clone was counted only a few times. The V call is TRBV6-1, the J call TRBJ1-2, with 7 bases identical to TRBD1. CDR3 length: 15 residues. Germline values: CDR1 MNHNS, CDR2 SASEGT. V shed 2 bases, J shed 4 bases, and the junction held 7 bases outside the gene matches. The CDR3 here is CASSETTRGPYGYTF. The DNA of the CDR3 is TGTGCCAGCAGTGAAACAACGAGGGGGCCCTATGGCTACACCTTC.

This clone was recorded a few times. V usage is TRBV6-6 and J usage is TRBJ1-5, with D tentatively TRBD1 (5 bases). Trimming removed 10 bases from V and 3 bases from J, with 19 bases in between. The CDR3 runs to 15 residues. In germline, CDR1 is MNHNY, CDR2 SVGAGI (reference sequence). In DNA, the CDR3 is TGTGCCACCCTCCTGCGTTCGGGGGTCAATCAGCCCCAGCATTTT. Its translation: CATLLRSGVNQPQHF.

The sample holds one count of this clone. CDR3 loop: CASTLHGQNTDTQYF. The CDR3 DNA reads as TGTGCCAGCACCCTCCACGGACAGAACACAGATACGCAGTATTTT. The V call is TRBV9, the J call TRBJ2-3; D perhaps matches TRBD1 (6 bases). V was cut by 6 bases and J by 2 bases, with 16 bases left in between. Germline V gene data show CDR1 as SGDLS and CDR2 as YYNGEE. CDR3 size: 15 residues. Supplemented by reference TRBV9 and TRBJ2-3, the full variable domain reads DSGVTQTPKHLITATGQRVTLRCSPRSGDLSVYWYQQSLDQGLQFLIQYYNGEERAKGNILERFSAQQFPDLHSELNLSSLELGDSALYFCASTLHGQNTDTQYFGPGTRLTVL.

The rearrangement links TRBV5-1 to TRBJ2-7, with D tentatively TRBD2 (6 bases). This CDR3 has 12 amino acids. The V end was cut by 2 bases, the J end by 6 bases, with 9 bases between. CDR1 is SGHRS, CDR2 YFSETQ, per germline. This CDR3 is CASSFRDSEQYF. The CDR3 coding sequence is TGCGCCAGCAGCTTCCGGGACTCCGAGCAGTACTTC.

The chain links TRBV30 to TRBJ1-1; D uncertain. The V gene's germline CDR1 is GTSNPN and CDR2 SVGIG (reference sequence). The CDR3 is made up of 11 amino acids. V lost 2 bases to trimming and J lost 5 bases, with 6 bases between them. CDR3 nucleotides: TGTGCCTGGAGTAAGCGGACTGAAGCTTTCTTT. Encoded protein: CAWSKRTEAFF.

The V call is TRBV19, the J call TRBJ2-2; 8 bases map to TRBD1. The length of the CDR3 is 13 residues. The V gene's germline CDR1 is LNHDA and CDR2 SQIVND (reference sequence). V was pared by 7 bases and J by 4 bases, with 2 bases of the junction left unmatched. The CDR3 bases are TGTGCCAGTACGGACAGGGTCACCGGGGAGCTGTTTTTT. Encoded protein: CASTDRVTGELFF.

This rearrangement joins TRBV7-9 to TRBJ1-2, with D possibly being TRBD1 (5 bases). Trimming removed 4 bases at V and 7 bases at J, with 16 bases between. Per the germline V gene, CDR1 is SEHNR and CDR2 is FQNEAQ (reference sequence). This CDR3 spans 14 amino acids. The CDR3 nucleotides are TGTGCCAGCAGCTCTCCCAGGGCCCCACTTGGCTACACCTTC. This translates into CASSSPRAPLGYTF.